These T cell receptor beta chains were read from a single sample in a study of identical twins. TCRdb used MiXCR to reprocess the 5' RACE reads, holding one entry per CDR3 protein. This table has about 720,000 distinct CDR3 sequences, 8.5% to 9% appearing once. In addition, the sample was reused for a study of yellow fever vaccine responses in identical twins.

Material: PBMCs. These receptors came from a woman between 18 and 29 years old in good health. The CDR3 runs from the conserved cysteine through the conserved F or W. Each record gives: clone size, J gene, D gene, V gene, CDR3 DNA, CDR3 protein. D genes are given only for firm matches. Not all rows give a size; the values are once, few, many and, for expanded clones, a class.

clone size: many
J gene: TRBJ2-1
D gene: TRBD2
V gene: TRBV20-1
CDR3 DNA: TGCAGTGCTAGAGATCGCCTAGCGGCCTACAATGAGCAGTTCTTC
CDR3 protein: CSARDRLAAYNEQFF

clone size: .
J gene: TRBJ2-2
D gene: .
V gene: TRBV6-5
CDR3 DNA: TGTGCCAGCAGGTTCATCGCGATTAACACCGGGGAGCTGTTTTTT
CDR3 protein: CASRFIAINTGELFF

clone size: few
J gene: TRBJ2-4
D gene: .
V gene: TRBV29-1
CDR3 DNA: TGCAGCGTCAGAAACATTCAGTACTTC
CDR3 protein: CSVRNIQYF

clone size: few
J gene: TRBJ2-7
D gene: TRBD1
V gene: TRBV5-1
CDR3 DNA: TGCGCCAGCAGCCCACAACAGGGGGTGGCCTACGAGCAGTACTTC
CDR3 protein: CASSPQQGVAYEQYF

clone size: many
J gene: TRBJ2-1
D gene: TRBD2
V gene: TRBV7-9
CDR3 DNA: TGTGCCAGCAGGACTAGCGGGGGGTACCCTTCCTACAATGAGCAGTTCTTC
CDR3 protein: CASRTSGGYPSYNEQFF

clone size: .
J gene: TRBJ2-5
D gene: .
V gene: TRBV20-1
CDR3 DNA: TGCAGTGCCACAAGCGGACCAGAGACCCAGTACTTC
CDR3 protein: CSATSGPETQYF

clone size: many
J gene: TRBJ2-3
D gene: .
V gene: TRBV7-2
CDR3 DNA: TGTGCCAGCAGCTTAGCGGGACATGGCACAGATACGCAGTATTTT
CDR3 protein: CASSLAGHGTDTQYF

clone size: few
J gene: TRBJ2-5
D gene: .
V gene: TRBV29-1
CDR3 DNA: TGCAGCGTTAGGGGGAACCAAGAGACCCAGTACTTC
CDR3 protein: CSVRGNQETQYF

clone size: .
J gene: TRBJ2-1
D gene: .
V gene: TRBV20-1
CDR3 DNA: TGCAGTGCTAGTAACCCTCCCGACCGCAATGAGCAGTTCTTC
CDR3 protein: CSASNPPDRNEQFF

clone size: few
J gene: TRBJ2-7
D gene: .
V gene: TRBV28
CDR3 DNA: TGTGCCAGCAGTTTGCCGACATCCTCCCCCTCCTACGAGCAGTACTTC
CDR3 protein: CASSLPTSSPSYEQYF

clone size: .
J gene: TRBJ2-1
D gene: .
V gene: TRBV10-1
CDR3 DNA: TGCGCCAGCACCTACAATGAGCAGTTCTTC
CDR3 protein: CASTYNEQFF

clone size: few
J gene: TRBJ1-5
D gene: .
V gene: TRBV15
CDR3 DNA: TGTGCCACCAGCAGAGGGATAACGTTGGCCCAGCATTTT
CDR3 protein: CATSRGITLAQHF

clone size: .
J gene: TRBJ2-7
D gene: TRBD1
V gene: TRBV28
CDR3 DNA: TGTGCCAGCAGTTCGACAGGGTCTTTGTCCTACGAGCAGTACTTC
CDR3 protein: CASSSTGSLSYEQYF

clone size: many
J gene: TRBJ2-3
D gene: TRBD2
V gene: TRBV12-3/TRBV12-4
CDR3 DNA: TGTGCCAGCAGTTTAGCGAGCGGGAAGACAGATACGCAGTATTTT
CDR3 protein: CASSLASGKTDTQYF

clone size: many
J gene: TRBJ2-7
D gene: TRBD1
V gene: TRBV6-4
CDR3 DNA: TGTGCCAGCAGTCACAGGGGTCGGGAGCAGTACTTC
CDR3 protein: CASSHRGREQYF

clone size: few
J gene: TRBJ2-5
D gene: .
V gene: TRBV24-1
CDR3 DNA: TGTGCCACCAGTGATCAAAGGAACCCATCAGGGGCCCAGTACTTC
CDR3 protein: CATSDQRNPSGAQYF

clone size: many
J gene: TRBJ2-1
D gene: TRBD1
V gene: TRBV11-2
CDR3 DNA: TGTGCCAGCAGCTGGCAGGGGGCGCGGAATGAGCAGTTCTTC
CDR3 protein: CASSWQGARNEQFF

clone size: .
J gene: TRBJ2-5
D gene: .
V gene: TRBV12-3/TRBV12-4
CDR3 DNA: TGTGCCAGCAGGCTGTCTTCCCCGGCGACCCAGTACTTC
CDR3 protein: CASRLSSPATQYF

clone size: few
J gene: TRBJ2-1
D gene: .
V gene: TRBV7-2
CDR3 DNA: TGTGCCAGCAGCGCACCACCGGGGTCCTACAATGAGCAGTTCTTC
CDR3 protein: CASSAPPGSYNEQFF

clone size: .
J gene: TRBJ2-7
D gene: .
V gene: TRBV29-1
CDR3 DNA: TGCAGCGTTGGGGCAGGGATGAGCGAGCAGTACTTC
CDR3 protein: CSVGAGMSEQYF

clone size: few
J gene: TRBJ2-2
D gene: TRBD1
V gene: TRBV9
CDR3 DNA: TGTGCCAGCAGCATACGACAGGGGGCGAACACCGGGGAGCTGTTTTTT
CDR3 protein: CASSIRQGANTGELFF

clone size: many
J gene: TRBJ2-1
D gene: TRBD2
V gene: TRBV6-2/TRBV6-3
CDR3 DNA: TGTGCCAGCACGTTCCTAGCGGGAGAATTAGGGTCCTACAATGAGCAGTTCTTC
CDR3 protein: CASTFLAGELGSYNEQFF

clone size: many
J gene: TRBJ2-1
D gene: TRBD1
V gene: TRBV29-1
CDR3 DNA: TGCAGCGTTGAACGGACAGGGGGCGGTGAGCAGTTCTTC
CDR3 protein: CSVERTGGGEQFF

clone size: many
J gene: TRBJ1-4
D gene: .
V gene: TRBV5-6
CDR3 DNA: TGTGCCAGCAGCTTGGGAGGTATCAATGAAAAACTGTTTTTT
CDR3 protein: CASSLGGINEKLFF

clone size: many
J gene: TRBJ1-1
D gene: .
V gene: TRBV20-1
CDR3 DNA: TGCAGTGCTAGAGATTTGAAGGTGAACACTGAAGCTTTCTTT
CDR3 protein: CSARDLKVNTEAFF

clone size: many
J gene: TRBJ2-5
D gene: TRBD2
V gene: TRBV5-1
CDR3 DNA: TGCGCCAGCAGCTTGAATCTTGCTAGCGGGACCACTGCCCAAGAGACCCAGTACTTC
CDR3 protein: CASSLNLASGTTAQETQYF

clone size: many
J gene: TRBJ1-5
D gene: .
V gene: TRBV12-3/TRBV12-4
CDR3 DNA: TGTGCCAGCAGTTTAGGACAGGCGGCGCCCCAGCATTTT
CDR3 protein: CASSLGQAAPQHF

clone size: few
J gene: TRBJ2-1
D gene: .
V gene: TRBV11-2
CDR3 DNA: TGTGCCAGCAGCTTAGGACTCTTTCTGCCTACAATGAGTGCCACCCAGAATGAGCAGTTCTTC
CDR3 protein: CASSLGLFLPTMSATQNEQFF

clone size: .
J gene: TRBJ2-2
D gene: TRBD2
V gene: TRBV4-2
CDR3 DNA: TGTGCCAGCAGCCAAGATACCCCCGGACTAGCGGGAGACACCGGGGAGCTGTTTTTT
CDR3 protein: CASSQDTPGLAGDTGELFF

clone size: many
J gene: TRBJ2-1
D gene: .
V gene: TRBV7-3
CDR3 DNA: TGTGCCAGCAGCCCAGACAGCTCCTACAATGAGCAGTTCTTC
CDR3 protein: CASSPDSSYNEQFF

clone size: .
J gene: TRBJ2-7
D gene: .
V gene: TRBV11-3
CDR3 DNA: TGTGCCAGCAGCAAGACTACAGCCTACGAGCAGTACTTC
CDR3 protein: CASSKTTAYEQYF

clone size: .
J gene: TRBJ2-1
D gene: .
V gene: TRBV3-1
CDR3 DNA: TGTGCCAGCAGCCAAGGCGGCGGGCCTCTCAATGAGCAGTTCTTC
CDR3 protein: CASSQGGGPLNEQFF

clone size: few
J gene: TRBJ1-5
D gene: .
V gene: TRBV12-3/TRBV12-4
CDR3 DNA: TGTGCCAGCAGTTTTTCCGAAATTGGCAATCAGCCCCAGCATTTT
CDR3 protein: CASSFSEIGNQPQHF

clone size: many
J gene: TRBJ1-1
D gene: .
V gene: TRBV15
CDR3 DNA: TGTGCCACGGGACTGGGCAGCCAACGAACCAACACTGAAGCTTTCTTT
CDR3 protein: CATGLGSQRTNTEAFF

clone size: many
J gene: TRBJ2-2
D gene: .
V gene: TRBV29-1
CDR3 DNA: TGCAGCGTTGAAGATCTTGACCAGAACACCGGGGAGCTGTTTTTT
CDR3 protein: CSVEDLDQNTGELFF

clone size: .
J gene: TRBJ2-5
D gene: TRBD2
V gene: TRBV5-6
CDR3 DNA: TGTGCCAGCAGCTTACTAGCGCTTCAGTTAGGTACCCAGTACTTC
CDR3 protein: CASSLLALQLGTQYF

clone size: .
J gene: TRBJ2-7
D gene: .
V gene: TRBV25-1
CDR3 DNA: TGTGCCAGCAGTGAATCGGCAGCGAGCCTCTACGAGCAGTACTTC
CDR3 protein: CASSESAASLYEQYF

clone size: few
J gene: TRBJ2-4
D gene: .
V gene: TRBV7-2
CDR3 DNA: TGTGCCAGCAGCTTAGAGGCCAGACTAGCCAAAAACATTCAGTACTTC
CDR3 protein: CASSLEARLAKNIQYF

clone size: many
J gene: TRBJ2-3
D gene: .
V gene: TRBV7-9
CDR3 DNA: TGTGCCAGCAGCTCGGGGGTCGGCGGGACTTACACAGATACGCAGTATTTT
CDR3 protein: CASSSGVGGTYTDTQYF

clone size: many
J gene: TRBJ2-7
D gene: .
V gene: TRBV29-1
CDR3 DNA: TGCAGCGTCACCGGGACGGCACCCTACGAGCAGTACTTC
CDR3 protein: CSVTGTAPYEQYF

clone size: few
J gene: TRBJ2-2
D gene: TRBD1
V gene: TRBV2
CDR3 DNA: TGTGCCAGCAGATATGACAGGGGGCGGGACACCGGGGAGCTGTTTTTT
CDR3 protein: CASRYDRGRDTGELFF

clone size: .
J gene: TRBJ2-3
D gene: TRBD1
V gene: TRBV6-6
CDR3 DNA: TGTGCCAGCGAAGACAGGGCAGATACGCAGTATTTT
CDR3 protein: CASEDRADTQYF

clone size: many
J gene: TRBJ1-4
D gene: .
V gene: TRBV5-1
CDR3 DNA: TGCGCCAGCAGCTGGGAGCAGCCTAATGTTCAGGGACTGTTTTTT
CDR3 protein: CASSWEQPNVQGLFF

clone size: .
J gene: TRBJ2-5
D gene: TRBD2
V gene: TRBV10-3
CDR3 DNA: TGTGCCATCAGCGTCGGACTAGCTCGGCAAGAGACCCAGTACTTC
CDR3 protein: CAISVGLARQETQYF